This T cell receptor beta chain appears in the sequencing data of a study of a mutant IDH1 vaccine in newly diagnosed glioma. Study information: Once 4-6 weeks had passed after radiotherapy alone, vaccination started, or it started with temozolomide cycles.

Regarding this clone: Its target is not known.

Time point denoted: week 11, during vaccination. Every vaccine dose comprised 300 ug of mutant IDH1 20-mer peptide plus topical imiquimod. Data came from immunoSEQ multiplex PCR; TCRdb stores just in-frame clones and leaves some out. The profile shows around 25,000 clones, about 80% of them singletons. Sequencing used PBMCs, obtained from a glioma patient whose treatment included an IDH1 peptide vaccine. The sequence derives from a young woman with glioma.

DNA for the CDR3: TGCGCCAGCAGCCAACTTAGCGGGCGGAGCTCCTACGAGCAGTACTTC. Protein: CASSQLSGRSSYEQYF. The V and J genes are TRBV4-3 and TRBJ2-7, with TRBD2 matching 7 bases. The V gene end was trimmed by 2 bases and the J gene end by 0 bases; junction bases not matched to a gene: 7. Germline V gene data show CDR1 as LGHNA and CDR2 as YSLEER. This CDR3 spans 16 amino acids.